The 32 T cell receptor beta chains given below trace back to one sample, sequenced in a study of beta chain features in type 1 diabetes. Study-wide points: Type 1 diabetes patients had TCRB CDR3s that were shorter (moderately but significantly so) in all four CD4+ subsets.

These receptors have no identified antigens. Every isolated RNA sample was fully reverse transcribed, so sequencing captured expressed TCRB transcripts. Data came from immunoSEQ multiplex PCR; TCRdb stores just in-frame clones and leaves some out. The sample shows roughly 300,000 clones, about a tenth of them seen only once. Material for sequencing was central memory CD4+ T cells from blood. The receptors were sampled from a man aged 25-40 years with type 1 diabetes.

V and J are TRBV5-1 and TRBJ1-3, with D hard to call. This CDR3 is built from 13 residues. Deletions cut 4 bases from V and 0 bases from J, with 5 bases between. CDR1 SGHRS and CDR2 YFSETQ come from the germline V gene. CDR3 sequence (DNA): TGCGCCAGCAGCGAAGGCTCTGGAAACACCATATATTTT. It codes for CASSEGSGNTIYF. Full variable domain (outside the CDR3, taken from reference TRBV5-1 and TRBJ1-3): KAGVTQTPRYLIKTRGQQVTLSCSPISGHRSVSWYQQTPGQGLQFLFEYFSETQRNKGNFPGRFSGRQFSNSRSEMNVSTLELGDSALYLCASSEGSGNTIYFGEGSWLTVV.

The sample holds a few counts of this clone. This chain uses TRBV5-1 with TRBJ1-2; D perhaps matches TRBD1 (5 bases). CDR1 and CDR2 from the germline V gene are SGHRS and YFSETQ. The CDR3 runs 13 residues. Trimming took off 0 bases at V and 4 bases at J, with 7 bases between the two ends. CDR3 coding DNA: TGCGCCAGCAGCTTGGGACAGCTCTATGGCTACACCTTC. It translates to CASSLGQLYGYTF.

This clone was picked up a small number of times. V is TRBV21-1 and J is TRBJ2-1; TRBD1, the table's D call, lacks a check against the DNA. TRBV21-1 represents a pseudogene. The length of the CDR3 is 15 residues. The CDR3 DNA is TGTGCCAGCAGCAAACAAGGACAGGGATCCAATGAGCAGTTCTTC. Its protein is CASSKQGQGSNEQFF.

This clone was observed a few times. The genes are TRBV19 and TRBJ1-4, with TRBD1 as a possible D gene (5 bases). The CDR3 covers 18 residues. CDR1 and CDR2 from the germline V gene are LNHDA and SQIVND (reference sequence). Trimming left V 3 bases short and J 7 bases short, with 24 bases between. CDR3 nucleotide sequence: TGTGCCAGTAGTATGTGGGCGTCCTCGGGGGAGGGTGGTGAAAAACTGTTTTTT. Amino acids: CASSMWASSGEGGEKLFF.

This clone was counted between two and nine times. V is TRBV18 and J is TRBJ2-1; TRBD2 might be the D (7 bases). Germline values: CDR1 KGHSH, CDR2 LQKENI. The CDR3 spans 15 residues. Trimming pared 3 bases from V and 6 bases from J, leaving 15 bases between. The CDR3 sequence: CASSPRGGAVNEQFF. CDR3 DNA sequence: TGTGCCAGCTCACCCCGAGGGGGGGCCGTCAATGAGCAGTTCTTC.

This clone turned up a few times. V and J are TRBV27 and TRBJ2-7; unclear D gene. Germline CDR1 reads MNHEY; CDR2 reads SMNVEV (reference sequence). V was pared by 5 bases and J by 6 bases, with 20 bases between. This CDR3 comprises 15 residues. The CDR3 loop reads CASSPYLSSHREQYF. The CDR3 nucleotides read TGTGCCAGCAGTCCCTATCTATCTTCCCATCGCGAGCAGTACTTC.

This clone was counted only a few times. V is TRBV6-5 and J is TRBJ1-5; D gene uncertain. The CDR3 spans 12 residues. Germline-derived CDR1 and CDR2 are MNHEY and SVGAGI. Here the CDR3 reads CALFFSNQPQHF. CDR3 nucleotide sequence: TGTGCTCTCTTTTTTAGCAATCAGCCCCAGCATTTT.

V usage is TRBV18 and J usage is TRBJ1-2; D gene unclear. With 4 bases removed from V and 0 bases from J, the gap between germline ends came to 9 bases. Germline V gives CDR1 KGHSH, CDR2 LQKENI. The CDR3 length is 14 residues. The CDR3: CASSRQLANYGYTF. Written as DNA, the CDR3 is TGTGCCAGCTCACGGCAGCTAGCTAACTATGGCTACACCTTC.

There are many counts of this clone. The chain uses TRBV20-1 and TRBJ1-4; D is uncertain. This CDR3 has 11 amino acids. With 6 bases removed from V and 7 bases from J, the gap between germline ends came to 9 bases. CDR1 is DFQATT, CDR2 SNEGSKA, per germline (reference sequence). As DNA, the CDR3 is TGCAGTGCACAGTTCGGTGAAAAACTGTTTTTT. Translation: CSAQFGEKLFF.

This clone was observed a handful of times. V is TRBV28 and J is TRBJ1-6; 7 nucleotides agree with TRBD1. The CDR3 is 14 amino acids. Germline V CDR1 and CDR2: MDHEN, SYDVKM. Unmatched junction bases numbered 3, after V lost 6 bases and J lost 4 bases. CDR3 sequence reads: CASRAGQYNSPLHF. The CDR3 nucleotides read TGTGCCAGCAGGGCGGGACAGTATAATTCACCCCTCCACTTT.

The chain has TRBV6-6 and TRBJ2-2; 8 nucleotides line up with TRBD1. The V gene end was trimmed by 2 bases and the J gene end by 6 bases; junction bases not matched to a gene: 5. Germline V CDR1 and CDR2: MNHNY, SVGAGI (reference sequence). The CDR3 covers 15 residues. CDR3: CASSYTETGAGELFF. The CDR3 bases are TGTGCCAGCAGTTACACGGAGACAGGGGCCGGGGAGCTGTTTTTT.

J is TRBJ2-3 and V is TRBV20-1, with D unresolved. The CDR3 is 11 amino acids. Germline V CDR1 and CDR2: DFQATT, SNEGSKA (reference sequence). Trimming stripped 2 bases from V and 5 bases from J, with 5 bases between. CDR3 sequence reads: CSARSIDTQYF. As DNA, the CDR3 is TGCAGTGCTAGATCAATAGATACGCAGTATTTT.

This clone turned up a few times. This chain links TRBV7-2 with TRBJ2-3; D is perhaps TRBD1 or TRBD2 (5 bases each). Trimming pared 9 bases from V and 0 bases from J, leaving 16 bases between. The CDR3 covers 15 residues. The germline V gene encodes CDR1 SGHTA and CDR2 FQGNSA. The CDR3 protein is CASCREGLSTDTQYF. CDR3 DNA sequence: TGTGCCAGTTGTCGCGAGGGGCTTAGCACAGATACGCAGTATTTT.

The J gene is TRBJ1-3, the V gene TRBV9, with TRBD1 as a possible D gene (5 bases). Trimming took 0 bases from V and 4 from J, leaving 11 bases between them. Germline V gene lookup returns CDR1 SGDLS and CDR2 YYNGEE. The CDR3 has 15 residues. The CDR3 region has the DNA TGTGCCAGCAGCGTAGGCCCAGGGTCGGGAAACACCATATATTTT. This translates into CASSVGPGSGNTIYF.

This clone was seen repeatedly, ten times or more. The chain uses TRBV30 and TRBJ1-1; D gene uncertain. V shed 4 bases and J shed 4 bases, with 13 bases lying between them. The CDR3 consists of 13 residues. The V gene's germline CDR1 is GTSNPN and CDR2 SVGIG (reference sequence). The CDR3 region is CAWNRADGTEAFF. CDR3 nucleotide sequence: TGTGCCTGGAATAGGGCGGATGGCACTGAAGCTTTCTTT. Drawing the rest from reference TRBV30 and TRBJ1-1, the complete variable domain is SQTIHQWPATLVQPVGSPLSLECTVEGTSNPNLYWYRQAAGRGLQLLFYSVGIGQISSEVPQNLSASRPQDRQFILSSKKLLLSDSGFYLCAWNRADGTEAFFGQGTRLTVV.

There are a few counts of this clone. This rearrangement joins TRBV28 to TRBJ2-3; 7 bases fit TRBD2. In germline, CDR1 is MDHEN, CDR2 SYDVKM. CDR3 length: 15 residues. Germline trimming cut 10 bases from V and 3 bases from J; bases unmatched to any gene: 13. In DNA, the CDR3 is TGTGCCACCGGTATCGGCGGGGGTGGGACAGATACGCAGTATTTT. Amino acid sequence: CATGIGGGGTDTQYF.

This clone has only a few counts. The genes are TRBV2 and TRBJ2-7; 9 nucleotides align to TRBD2. This CDR3 comprises 15 residues. The germline CDR1 and CDR2 sequences are SNHLY and FYNNEI. The V segment lost 4 bases and the J segment 5 bases; nucleotides outside the gene matches: 9. This CDR3 reads CASSVSRGGVNEQYF. The CDR3 DNA is TGTGCCAGCAGTGTCTCGCGGGGGGGCGTAAACGAGCAGTACTTC.

This chain links TRBV29-1 with TRBJ1-1; D is possibly TRBD1 (5 bases). Germline CDR1 reads SQVTM; CDR2 reads ANQGSEA. V was shortened by 0 bases and J by 5 bases, with 13 bases between the two germline ends. CDR3 length: 14 amino acids. The CDR3: CSVEDPSGRTEAFF. The CDR3 nucleotides are TGCAGCGTTGAAGATCCGTCAGGGAGGACTGAAGCTTTCTTT.

This clone was counted between two and nine times. The same CDR3 also results from other DNA sequences found in this sample. The CDR3 nucleotides are TGCGCCAGCAGCTTGGGGCAGCAAGAGACCCAGTACTTC. Protein product: CASSLGQQETQYF. J is TRBJ2-5 and V is TRBV5-1, with unresolved D. The V and J ends lost 0 bases and 2 bases respectively, with 5 bases between them. The CDR3 covers 13 residues. Germline V gene lookup returns CDR1 SGHRS and CDR2 YFSETQ.

The chain carries TRBV29-1 and TRBJ1-5; possibly TRBD1 for D (6 bases). The V gene lost 4 bases and the J gene lost 3 bases, with 10 bases spanning the gap. Germline V gives CDR1 SQVTM, CDR2 ANQGSEA. This CDR3 is 13 amino acids long. The CDR3 DNA is TGCAGCGTTGCTGGGGGCCTCAATCAGCCCCAGCATTTT. Translated: CSVAGGLNQPQHF.

This clone was found a few times. The chain links TRBV7-9 to TRBJ2-2; 7 nucleotides match TRBD1. Germline trimming cut 5 bases from V and 0 bases from J; bases unmatched to any gene: 3. This CDR3 has 15 residues. In germline, CDR1 is SEHNR, CDR2 FQNEAQ (reference sequence). The CDR3 DNA sequence: TGTGCCAGCAGCCCGACAGGGACGAACACCGGGGAGCTGTTTTTT. It is translated as CASSPTGTNTGELFF.

A few counts support this clone. CDR3 DNA sequence: TGCGCCAGCACCAGGGGGAGGACTGAAGCTTTCTTT. Amino acids: CASTRGRTEAFF. The V call is TRBV10-2, the J call TRBJ1-1; 7 bases match TRBD1. Germline values: CDR1 WSHSY, CDR2 SAAADI. This CDR3 spans 12 amino acids. V lost 7 bases to trimming and J lost 5 bases; unmatched junction nucleotides: 4.

CDR3 region: CASSERTDTQYF. The CDR3 DNA is TGCGCCAGCAGTGAGAGGACAGATACGCAGTATTTT. V and J are TRBV10-1 and TRBJ2-3, with no clear D. The CDR3 consists of 12 residues. Trimming removed 2 bases at V and 3 bases at J, with 3 bases between. The germline gives CDR1 WNHNN, CDR2 SYGVQD (reference sequence).

This clone was detected a few times. The genes are TRBV29-1 and TRBJ2-5, with D tentatively TRBD1 (5 bases). This CDR3 is 16 amino acids long. Germline V CDR1 and CDR2: SQVTM, ANQGSEA. With 2 bases removed from V and 5 bases from J, the gap between germline ends came to 21 bases. CDR3 protein: CSVEPSDSLNRETQYF. In DNA, the CDR3 is TGCAGCGTTGAACCCTCCGACAGCCTCAATCGGGAGACCCAGTACTTC.

This clone has just a few counts. The V gene is TRBV4-3, the J gene TRBJ2-1; 8 bases fit TRBD2. Germline V lookup: CDR1 LGHNA, CDR2 YSLEER. V lost 3 bases and J lost 8; bases outside the gene matches: 6. This CDR3 has 14 amino acids. In DNA form, the CDR3 reads TGCGCCAGCAGCCATCGGGGGGGTGACGATGAGCAGTTCTTC. This translates into CASSHRGGDDEQFF.

V and J are TRBV7-9 and TRBJ1-2; D may be TRBD1 (6 bases). The CDR3 runs 14 residues. V dropped 5 bases and J dropped 7 bases, with 17 bases sitting between them. In germline, CDR1 is SEHNR, CDR2 FQNEAQ (reference sequence). The DNA for the CDR3 is TGTGCCAGCAGCCCTCCTACAGGGCGGGGTGGCTACACCTTC. This codes for CASSPPTGRGGYTF.

The genes are TRBV7-9 and TRBJ2-2; D perhaps matches TRBD2 (6 bases). The CDR3 consists of 16 residues. Germline V lookup: CDR1 SEHNR, CDR2 FQNEAQ (reference sequence). V was clipped by 0 bases and J by 1 base, with 9 bases between them. For the CDR3, the DNA is TGTGCCAGCAGCTTAGCCGGGAGTGGGAACACCGGGGAGCTGTTTTTT. Translation gives CASSLAGSGNTGELFF.

The chain uses TRBV5-6 and TRBJ1-1; maybe TRBD1 (5 bases). Germline-derived CDR1 and CDR2 are SGHDT and YYEEEE. The CDR3 loop spans 15 amino acids. With 5 bases removed from V and 4 bases from J, the gap between germline ends came to 18 bases. CDR3 amino acids: CASSRGEWGVTEAFF. The CDR3 DNA reads TGTGCCAGCAGTAGAGGGGAGTGGGGCGTCACTGAAGCTTTCTTT.

The V and J genes are TRBV4-1 and TRBJ2-7; 7 positions match TRBD1. The germline CDR1 and CDR2 sequences are MGHRA and YSYEKL. Trimming removed 0 bases from V and 4 bases from J; junction bases left unmatched: 3. The CDR3 has 14 residues. The CDR3 DNA reads TGCGCCAGCAGCCAAGAGTTACAGGGGTACGAGCAGTACTTC. This codes for CASSQELQGYEQYF.

The chain recombines TRBV4-1 with TRBJ2-2; D not certain. In germline, CDR1 is MGHRA, CDR2 YSYEKL. The V and J ends lost 3 bases and 1 base respectively, with 6 bases between them. The CDR3 extends over 14 amino acids. CDR3 region: CASSHNKNTGELFF. The CDR3 DNA is TGCGCCAGCAGCCACAACAAGAACACCGGGGAGCTGTTTTTT.

This chain joins TRBV7-2 and TRBJ2-5, with D perhaps TRBD2 (5 bases). This CDR3 comprises 13 residues. Germline V gene sequence: CDR1 SGHTA, CDR2 FQGNSA. Trimming shortened V by 5 bases and J by 2 bases, and 9 bases separated the two germline ends. In DNA, the CDR3 is TGTGCCAGCAGCGCACTAGTTCAAGAGACCCAGTACTTC. Its protein product is CASSALVQETQYF.

The V call is TRBV7-9, the J call TRBJ2-5, with 7 bases identical to TRBD1. The J segment lost 5 bases and the V segment lost 5 bases, leaving 14 bases of the junction unmatched. CDR1 SEHNR and CDR2 FQNEAQ come from the germline V gene (reference sequence). The CDR3 runs 16 residues. The CDR3 here is CASSPPGRGIGETQYF. Here the CDR3 DNA reads TGTGCCAGCAGCCCCCCAGGCAGGGGGATTGGTGAGACCCAGTACTTC.